Listed here are 30 T cell receptor beta chains from one sample, sequenced in a study of control samples from healthy donors and cancer patients. Produced via immunoSEQ multiplex PCR; TCRdb's table is partial and in-frame only. The sample has about 160,000 clones; 90% to 95% are singletons. The specimen sequenced was blood. The receptors were gathered from a woman in her thirties or forties in good health.

This chain connects TRBV11-2 to TRBJ1-3; 8 positions agree with TRBD1. The germline V gene encodes CDR1 SGHAT and CDR2 FQNNGV. V gave up 4 bases and J gave up 0 bases; unmatched junction bases: 11. CDR3 length: 18 amino acids. The CDR3 region is CASSYSGTGFLSGNTIYF. The CDR3 bases are TGTGCCAGCAGCTACTCCGGGACAGGATTTCTCTCTGGAAACACCATATATTTT. The full variable domain, completed using reference TRBV11-2 and TRBJ1-3, is EAGVAQSPRYKIIEKRQSVAFWCNPISGHATLYWYQQILGQGPKLLIQFQNNGVVDDSQLPKDRFSAERLKGVDSTLKIQPAKLEDSAVYLCASSYSGTGFLSGNTIYFGEGSWLTVV.

The gene calls are TRBV4-3 and TRBJ2-1, with D perhaps TRBD2 (6 bases). Germline values: CDR1 LGHNA, CDR2 YSLEER. V shed 3 bases and J shed 0 bases, with 18 bases lying between them. The CDR3 extends over 18 amino acids. The CDR3 is CASSHVGASDSSYNEQFF. CDR3 coding DNA: TGCGCCAGCAGCCATGTCGGGGCTAGCGATAGCTCCTACAATGAGCAGTTCTTC.

The V call is TRBV6-2 or TRBV6-3, the J call TRBJ1-2; 7 nucleotides line up with TRBD1. CDR1 MNHEY and CDR2 SVGEGT come from the germline V gene. This CDR3 has 14 residues. The V and J ends lost 6 bases and 5 bases, in that order; junction bases with no gene match: 9. The CDR3 DNA sequence: TGTGCCAGCAGCCGATCGACAGGGTCGTATGGCTACACCTTC. It codes for CASSRSTGSYGYTF.

This sequence joins TRBV19 and TRBJ2-7; tentatively, D is TRBD2 (5 bases). Germline-derived CDR1 and CDR2 are LNHDA and SQIVND (reference sequence). The CDR3 consists of 14 residues. Trimming took off 4 bases at V and 9 bases at J, with 19 bases between the two ends. The CDR3 coding sequence is TGTGCCAGTAGTACCCACACCGGGAAGACTTCGCAGTACTTC. Protein product: CASSTHTGKTSQYF.

The chain combines TRBV15 with TRBJ2-7, with 8 bases matching TRBD2. With V trimmed by 2 bases and J by 5 bases, 5 bases remained unmatched. The germline gives CDR1 LNHNV, CDR2 YYDKDF (reference sequence). The CDR3 loop spans 14 amino acids. The CDR3: CATSRPGGGNEQYF. DNA of the CDR3: TGTGCCACCAGCAGACCCGGGGGGGGTAACGAGCAGTACTTC.

The chain employs TRBV3-1 (or the pseudogene TRBV3-2) and TRBJ1-6; D uncertain. The CDR3 runs to 13 residues. Per the germline V gene, CDR1 is LGHDT and CDR2 is YNNKEL (reference sequence). V was trimmed by 1 base and J by 12 bases, leaving 10 bases between them. The CDR3 sequence is CASSQGPGRPLHF. The CDR3 DNA is TGTGCCAGCAGCCAAGGGCCGGGGAGACCCCTCCACTTT.

The genes are TRBV6-5 and TRBJ2-2, with D perhaps matching TRBD1 (6 bases). The CDR3 length is 14 residues. Trimming left V 6 bases short and J 2 bases short, with 10 bases between. Germline V gives CDR1 MNHEY, CDR2 SVGAGI. CDR3 residues: CASRGQLNTGELFF. The CDR3 coding sequence is TGTGCCAGCAGAGGACAGCTTAACACCGGGGAGCTGTTTTTT.

The rearrangement joins TRBV20-1 to TRBJ2-7, with D uncertain. Per the germline V gene, CDR1 is DFQATT and CDR2 is SNEGSKA (reference sequence). The V gene lost 3 bases and the J gene lost 2 bases, with 14 bases spanning the gap. This CDR3 spans 14 amino acids. The CDR3, as DNA: TGCAGTGCTAGTCTACCGGCGTTAGCCTACGAGCAGTACTTC. It translates to CSASLPALAYEQYF.

The rearrangement uses TRBV3-1 (or the pseudogene TRBV3-2) and TRBJ1-2; no clear D gene. The V end lost 4 bases, the J end lost 8 bases, and 11 bases lay between the germline ends. This CDR3 has 12 residues. CDR1 and CDR2 (germline): LGHDT, YNNKEL (reference sequence). CDR3 in DNA: TGTGCCAGCAGCCTCGGACGGAGGGGCTACACCTTC. Its translation: CASSLGRRGYTF.

The chain links TRBV21-1 to TRBJ2-2; the D call of TRBD1 is as the table states it, not checked on the DNA. TRBV21-1 is marked as a pseudogene. This CDR3 contains 15 residues. In DNA form, the CDR3 reads TGTGCCAGCTGGACAGTTACGACGAACACCGGGGAGCTGTTTTTT. Its protein is CASWTVTTNTGELFF.

The rearrangement joins TRBV6-2 or TRBV6-3 to TRBJ2-1, with 11 bases identical to TRBD2. The V gene's germline CDR1 is MNHEY and CDR2 SVGEGT. There are 15 residues in the CDR3. V shed 3 bases, J shed 8 bases, and the junction held 6 bases outside the gene matches. CDR3 sequence: CASSYLTSGGDEQFF. CDR3 coding DNA: TGTGCCAGCAGTTATTTAACTAGCGGGGGAGATGAGCAGTTCTTC.

A note on this clone: Additional DNA sequences in this sample encode the identical CDR3. The rearrangement joins TRBV9 to TRBJ1-1; TRBD1 matches 7 bases. CDR1 is SGDLS and CDR2 is YYNGEE in the germline V gene. This CDR3 has 15 residues. J lost 1 base, V lost 0 bases, and 3 bases had no gene match. CDR3 DNA: TGTGCCAGCAGCGTAGCTGGGACAGCGAACACTGAAGCTTTCTTT. Translation: CASSVAGTANTEAFF.

The chain has TRBV3-1 (or the pseudogene TRBV3-2) and TRBJ2-1, with D perhaps matching TRBD2 (5 bases). Germline CDR1 LGHDT, CDR2 YNNKEL (reference sequence). The germline V and J ends were trimmed by 3 bases and 5 bases, with 17 bases remaining between them. CDR3 length equals 16 residues. CDR3 sequence (DNA): TGTGCCAGCAGCCATGCTTTAACGAGCGGACACAATGAGCAGTTCTTC. Translated: CASSHALTSGHNEQFF.

The rearrangement uses TRBV29-1 and TRBJ2-7; the D gene could be TRBD1 or TRBD2 (5 bases each). Germline CDR1 reads SQVTM; CDR2 reads ANQGSEA. CDR3 length: 12 amino acids. Trimming removed 6 bases from V and 5 bases from J, with 14 bases in between. The CDR3 coding sequence is TGCAGCGTGGCTCCCCAGGGACACGAGCAGTACTTC. Translated, it gives CSVAPQGHEQYF.

The V and J genes are TRBV18 and TRBJ1-1; D is possibly TRBD1 (6 bases). Trimming cost V 3 bases and J 4 bases, with 15 bases left between them. CDR1 and CDR2 from the germline V gene are KGHSH and LQKENI. The CDR3 has 15 residues. CDR3 bases: TGTGCCAGCTCACCGGGCGCAGGGGCCGGCACTGAAGCTTTCTTT. Amino acids: CASSPGAGAGTEAFF.

This clone was seen only once. This chain links TRBV5-6 with TRBJ1-5; D unclear. The CDR3 length is 15 residues. Looked up from germline, CDR1 is SGHDT and CDR2 is YYEEEE. The V and J ends lost 1 base and 9 bases respectively, with 17 bases between them. The CDR3 coding sequence is TGTGCCAGCAGCTTGTACGTTCCGGGAATTGGGCCCCAGCATTTT. Protein product: CASSLYVPGIGPQHF.

The chain employs TRBV20-1 and TRBJ1-6; D remains ambiguous. Per the germline V gene, CDR1 is DFQATT and CDR2 is SNEGSKA (reference sequence). The germline V and J ends were trimmed by 3 bases and 14 bases, with 11 bases remaining between them. The CDR3 runs 11 residues. CDR3 loop: CSASPGEALHF. The CDR3 DNA sequence: TGCAGTGCTAGCCCCGGGGAAGCCCTCCACTTT.

The chain couples TRBV6-5 to TRBJ1-5; D is uncertain. V was pared by 8 bases and J by 0 bases, with 14 bases between. CDR1 MNHEY and CDR2 SVGAGI come from the germline V gene. The CDR3 runs 15 residues. The chain's CDR3 is CASSRSLHSNQPQHF. The DNA for the CDR3 is TGTGCCAGCTCCCGATCTTTACATAGCAATCAGCCCCAGCATTTT.

The rearrangement uses TRBV30 and TRBJ1-1, with 10 bases matching TRBD1. In germline, CDR1 is GTSNPN, CDR2 SVGIG (reference sequence). This CDR3 has 12 amino acids. V was pared by 8 bases and J by 5 bases, with 5 bases of the junction left unmatched. The CDR3 here is CATGQGVTEAFF. CDR3 coding DNA: TGTGCCACAGGACAGGGGGTTACTGAAGCTTTCTTT.

This chain connects TRBV6-5 to TRBJ2-3; D is undetermined. This CDR3 is 16 amino acids long. V shed 3 bases and J shed 0 bases, with 13 bases lying between them. Germline loops: CDR1 MNHEY, CDR2 SVGAGI. CDR3 amino acids: CASSYTADISTDTQYF. In nucleotides, the CDR3 is TGTGCCAGCAGTTATACGGCAGACATCAGCACAGATACGCAGTATTTT.

This sequence joins TRBV10-3 and TRBJ1-1, with D perhaps matching TRBD1 (5 bases). This CDR3 comprises 16 residues. Trimming took 10 bases from V and 5 from J, leaving 26 bases between them. The germline V gene encodes CDR1 ENHRY and CDR2 SYGVKD. CDR3 sequence (DNA): TGTGCCACCTCACACATACCCCCCAGGGAAGGAACTGAAGCTTTCTTT. Its protein product is CATSHIPPREGTEAFF.

Details on this clone: The same CDR3 arises from other DNA sequences in this sample as well. The chain joins TRBV19 to TRBJ2-5, with D perhaps matching TRBD1 or TRBD2 (5 bases each). The CDR3 is 14 residues long. Trimming cost V 1 base and J 1 base, with 7 bases left between them. Germline V CDR1 and CDR2: LNHDA, SQIVND (reference sequence). In nucleotides, the CDR3 is TGTGCCAGTAGTATAGGAGGGGTCCAAGAGACCCAGTACTTC. Protein: CASSIGGVQETQYF.

The chain employs TRBV14 and TRBJ1-1; 7 nucleotides agree with TRBD1. J was trimmed by 4 bases and V by 4 bases; bases with no gene match: 12. The CDR3 spans 16 residues. Germline CDR1 and CDR2: SGHDN and FVKESK. CDR3 DNA: TGTGCCAGCAGCCCACAGGGGAGGGGAAGTGGCACTGAAGCTTTCTTT. Protein: CASSPQGRGSGTEAFF.

The chain couples TRBV24-1 to TRBJ2-5; 12 nucleotides match TRBD1. CDR3 length: 16 amino acids. Germline-derived CDR1 and CDR2 are KGHDR and SFDVKD. V gave up 4 bases and J gave up 5 bases; unmatched junction bases: 7. Here the CDR3 DNA reads TGTGCCACCAGTGAGACCGGGACAGGGGGCTTCGAGACCCAGTACTTC. Translation: CATSETGTGGFETQYF.

V is TRBV21-1 and J is TRBJ1-5. TRBV21-1 is listed as a pseudogene. The CDR3 is made up of 12 amino acids. CDR3 in amino acids: CASSNWDQPQHF. In DNA, the CDR3 is TGTGCCAGCAGCAATTGGGATCAGCCCCAGCATTTT.

V gene TRBV7-9 combines with J gene TRBJ2-1; D tentatively reads TRBD1 or TRBD2 (5 bases each). The CDR3 has 16 residues. V was pared by 1 base and J by 6 bases, with 16 bases between. In germline, CDR1 is SEHNR, CDR2 FQNEAQ (reference sequence). The DNA of the CDR3 is TGTGCCAGCAGCTTAGGGGGGACGAGGTTTGGCAATGAGCAGTTCTTC. Protein: CASSLGGTRFGNEQFF.

In the case of this clone: This sample also contains other DNA sequences that code for the same CDR3. The V call is TRBV9, the J call TRBJ2-1; D may correspond to TRBD1 or TRBD2 (6 bases each). The germline gives CDR1 SGDLS, CDR2 YYNGEE. Trimming stripped 0 bases from V and 4 bases from J, with 11 bases between. The CDR3 consists of 15 residues. CDR3 in DNA: TGTGCCAGCAGCGTAGGAGGGGGGAGTTACAATGAGCAGTTCTTC. As protein: CASSVGGGSYNEQFF.

This chain uses TRBV6-5 with TRBJ2-7; 10 bases line up with TRBD1. The V gene's germline CDR1 is MNHEY and CDR2 SVGAGI. The CDR3 runs 14 residues. The V and J ends lost 7 bases and 4 bases, in that order; junction bases with no gene match: 7. The chain's CDR3 is CASTPTGGRYEQYF. The CDR3 bases are TGTGCCAGCACTCCGACAGGGGGCAGATACGAGCAGTACTTC.

The chain carries TRBV2 and TRBJ2-7, with D unresolved. With 3 bases removed from V and 2 bases from J, the gap between germline ends came to 11 bases. This CDR3 is 14 amino acids long. CDR1 SNHLY and CDR2 FYNNEI come from the germline V gene. In DNA, the CDR3 is TGTGCCAGCAGTGATTGGCTGGGGACCTACGAGCAGTACTTC. The encoded protein is CASSDWLGTYEQYF. The entire variable domain, with the rest obtained from reference TRBV2 and TRBJ2-7, is as follows: EPEVTQTPSHQVTQMGQEVILRCVPISNHLYFYWYRQILGQKVEFLVSFYNNEISEKSEIFDDQFSVERPDGSNFTLKIRSTKLEDSAMYFCASSDWLGTYEQYFGPGTRLTVT.

This chain joins TRBV12-3 or TRBV12-4 and TRBJ2-7; 8 nucleotides match TRBD1. The CDR3 extends over 13 amino acids. Germline trimming cut 2 bases from V and 6 bases from J; bases unmatched to any gene: 3. CDR3 residues: CASSLLQGGEQYF. The CDR3 region has the DNA TGTGCCAGCAGTTTACTACAGGGGGGCGAGCAGTACTTC.